This T cell receptor beta chain was sequenced during a study of blood T cell repertoires in COVID-19 (dated by TCRdb to about 2020). In the study overall: Samples from collaborators originated in the United States, Italy and Spain and spanned both the acute and convalescent phases of COVID-19. The material from the prospective study consisted of cDNA or gDNA derived from T cells, B-cell-depleted T cells, or PBMCs. The dataset comprised deeply sampled blood TCRbeta repertoires from subjects exposed to, actively infected with, or recovered from COVID-19. The repertoires were released in a freely available public database meant as a resource for research on the immune response to SARS-CoV-2. Samples were obtained from the ongoing ImmuneRACE study (first 160 participants) and from 1,200 or so subjects provided by 6 global collaborators. Sample metadata almost always included a de-identified subject ID, COVID-19 status, age in years and sex. Where available, HLA class I and class II types were obtained from metadata supplied by the sample provider rather than from assay-based typing.

TCRbeta CDR3 regions were amplified from genomic DNA using the immunoSEQ Assay, a bias-controlled multiplex PCR. In the paper's pipeline: The number of nucleated cells in each sample was estimated by amplification of reference gene primers within the assay. To quantify the absolute abundance of each unique TCRbeta CDR3 rearrangement, sequence reads were collapsed and filtered. For each sample, productive Simpson clonality was calculated as the square root of Simpson's diversity index over productive rearrangements. TCRdb mirrors the immuneACCESS table, restricted to in-frame sequences. Some clones are absent from its copies; in checked studies, under half trace to an unresolved V gene, and the reason for the others is unknown. V and J calls and clone size come straight from that table; D and trimming were deduced from the DNA. This sample lists approximately 290,000 clones; roughly 85% were detected once. The ten largest clones add up to 4.3% of the sample.

What the study reported, not specific to this receptor: The amount of clinical and demographic metadata varied by source and participant and was provided uncurated.

After removal of 5 bases from V and 6 bases from J, the junction retains 6 bases not matched to a gene. Reading the germline V gene gives CDR1 SGDLS and CDR2 YYNGEE. The CDR3 sequence holds 14 residues, the cysteine and phenylalanine included. Of all the DNA, just the CDR3 is kept, 42 bases in frame from base 1. In the prospective study, participants were about 18 to 95 years old, resided in about 25 geographic areas of the United States, and were enrolled through a virtual design. In the prospective study, participants were assigned to cohorts based on the clinical history participants reported in a screening survey and a study questionnaire. ImmuneRACE Cohort 3 recovered participants were defined by two consecutive negative NP/OP PCR tests, healthcare professional clearance, or symptom resolution. Mobile phlebotomists in the prospective study collected whole blood, serum and a nasopharyngeal or oropharyngeal swab from every participant. Additional blood draws and questionnaires over a 2-month period could optionally be provided by prospective study participants. Blood samples from the prospective study were shipped frozen or at room temperature prior to DNA extraction.

With respect to this clone: Its antigen specificity is not known. Base qualities are not provided; no much larger clone lies one nucleotide away.

This clonotype originated in a woman aged 25 to 39 who had recovered from COVID-19. The sample was PBMCs or T cells enriched from blood (not recorded which). This receptor chain uses TRBV9 and TRBJ2-7, with TRBD2 identical over 12 junction bases. In nucleotides, the sequence is TGTGCCAGCAGACCTAGCGGGAGGGCCCTCGAGCAGTACTTC. This codes for CASRPSGRALEQYF.